These 19 T cell receptor beta chains were all obtained from the same sample, sequenced in a study of T-cell memory formation after mild COVID-19. Each CDR3 protein is one row after TCRdb ran MiXCR on the 5' RACE reads. The sample consists of around 370,000 distinct CDR3 sequences, approximately 21% of them appearing once. Sample: PBMCs or a T cell subset sorted from them (not recorded which). These receptors were collected from an adult woman who had mild COVID-19 (a few samples of this study predate the infection). Cell type and time point are not known.

This clonotype was detected a few times. This chain joins TRBV5-1 and TRBJ2-7; D is possibly TRBD1 or TRBD2 (7 bases each). There are 14 residues in the CDR3. V gave up 4 bases and J gave up 6 bases, with 17 bases separating them. Germline V gene data show CDR1 as SGHRS and CDR2 as YFSETQ. The CDR3 nucleotides are TGCGCCAGCAGCCTATGGGAGGGGGCAGGCGAGCAGTACTTC. Translating gives CASSLWEGAGEQYF.

DNA for the CDR3: TGTGCCAGCAGCCAAGTGTCGGGAGAAGGCTACGAGCAGTACTTC. Residues: CASSQVSGEGYEQYF. The V call is TRBV4-2, the J call TRBJ2-7; weak D call: TRBD2 (6 bases). CDR1 LGHNA and CDR2 YNFKEQ come from the germline V gene. This CDR3 is 15 amino acids long. Trimming pared 1 base from V and 3 bases from J, leaving 13 bases between.

This clonotype came up a few times. This sequence joins TRBV5-1 and TRBJ2-3; 12 nucleotides match TRBD2. The V and J ends lost 3 bases and 2 bases, in that order; junction bases with no gene match: 10. This CDR3 has 18 amino acids. Germline V gene sequence: CDR1 SGHRS, CDR2 YFSETQ. CDR3 residues: CASSSTSGGQGNTDTQYF. The CDR3 DNA sequence: TGCGCCAGCAGCTCGACTAGCGGGGGCCAGGGAAACACAGATACGCAGTATTTT.

The chain is built from TRBV7-3 and TRBJ2-3, with TRBD2 identical over 12 bases. The CDR3 length is 16 residues. V dropped 5 bases and J dropped 5; count of bases not matched to a gene: 8. Germline V gene sequence: CDR1 SGHTA, CDR2 FQGTGA. CDR3 coding DNA: TGTGCCAGCAGCACGGGACTAGCGGGTGAAGGAGATACGCAGTATTTT. Its protein is CASSTGLAGEGDTQYF.

The chain recombines TRBV7-9 with TRBJ1-2; possible D gene TRBD1, 5 bases. The V end lost 5 bases, the J end lost 5 bases, and 15 bases lay between the germline ends. The CDR3 has 14 residues. The germline V gene encodes CDR1 SEHNR and CDR2 FQNEAQ (reference sequence). The CDR3 DNA sequence: TGTGCCAGCAGCCCTGGGACTGTCGTTTATGGCTACACCTTC. Protein sequence: CASSPGTVVYGYTF.

The genes are TRBV7-2 and TRBJ2-7, with D hard to call. Looked up from germline, CDR1 is SGHTA and CDR2 is FQGNSA. The CDR3 runs 14 residues. Trimming took 0 bases from V and 2 from J, leaving 8 bases between them. The chain's CDR3 is CASSLARSTYEQYF. CDR3 DNA sequence: TGTGCCAGCAGCTTAGCGCGGTCTACCTACGAGCAGTACTTC.

This clonotype was seen a handful of times. The J gene is TRBJ2-3, the V gene TRBV5-1; D ambiguous. CDR3 length equals 12 residues. The V end lost 6 bases, the J end lost 6 bases, and 11 bases lay between the germline ends. Germline-derived CDR1 and CDR2 are SGHRS and YFSETQ. CDR3 bases: TGCGCCAGCACCCTACTGGGGGATACGCAGTATTTT. Translation gives CASTLLGDTQYF.

The V call is TRBV5-5, the J call TRBJ1-1; perhaps TRBD1 as D (5 bases). The germline V gene encodes CDR1 SGHKS and CDR2 YYEKEE (reference sequence). The ends were cut back, 4 bases at V and 1 base at J, with 17 bases in the middle. The CDR3 loop spans 16 amino acids. CDR3 sequence reads: CASSPTPRAGNTEAFF. Here the CDR3 DNA reads TGTGCCAGCAGCCCCACCCCCAGGGCGGGGAACACTGAAGCTTTCTTT.

This sequence joins TRBV4-3 and TRBJ2-3, with 9 bases aligning to TRBD2. The V gene end was trimmed by 4 bases and the J gene end by 3 bases; junction bases not matched to a gene: 8. CDR3 length: 16 residues. Germline loops: CDR1 LGHNA, CDR2 YSLEER. The CDR3 sequence is CASSREGLAFTDTQYF. As DNA, the CDR3 is TGCGCCAGCAGCCGGGAGGGACTAGCCTTTACAGATACGCAGTATTTT.

The chain is built from TRBV20-1 and TRBJ2-3; possible D gene TRBD1, 5 bases. This CDR3 comprises 16 residues. The ends were cut back, 2 bases at V and 3 bases at J, with 18 bases in the middle. Germline CDR1 and CDR2: DFQATT and SNEGSKA (reference sequence). In nucleotides, the CDR3 is TGCAGTGCTAGATCTGGCCAGGGCAAAGGTACAGATACGCAGTATTTT. This gives the protein CSARSGQGKGTDTQYF.

The V gene is TRBV20-1, the J gene TRBJ1-2; no definite D call. Per germline, CDR1 DFQATT and CDR2 SNEGSKA (reference sequence). Trimming removed 0 bases at V and 5 bases at J, with 13 bases between. This CDR3 comprises 14 residues. The CDR3 here is CSARDYLRDYGYTF. The CDR3 nucleotides are TGCAGTGCTAGAGATTATCTACGTGATTATGGCTACACCTTC.

V is TRBV12-3 or TRBV12-4 and J is TRBJ2-4; 10 bases are shared with TRBD2. V lost 6 bases, J lost 0 bases, and 2 bases stayed unmatched. The CDR3 spans 15 residues. The CDR3 coding sequence is TGTGCCAGCAGCCTAGCGGGGGTAGCCAAAAACATTCAGTACTTC. Translated, it gives CASSLAGVAKNIQYF.

The chain is built from TRBV7-9 and TRBJ2-1; the D call may be TRBD1 or TRBD2 (5 bases each). The ends were cut back, 4 bases at V and 9 bases at J, with 19 bases in the middle. Looked up from germline, CDR1 is SEHNR and CDR2 is FQNEAQ (reference sequence). The CDR3 runs 15 residues. The CDR3 coding sequence is TGTGCCAGCAGCTATCATGGTGTTTCCGGGGCTGAGCAGTTCTTC. Translating it yields CASSYHGVSGAEQFF.

The chain joins TRBV11-2 to TRBJ1-1; D is unresolved. The V and J ends lost 0 bases and 5 bases respectively, with 13 bases between them. The germline V gene has CDR1 SGHAT and CDR2 FQNNGV. The CDR3 contains 15 residues. The chain's CDR3 is CASSLDFVEGTEAFF. Written as DNA, the CDR3 is TGTGCCAGCAGCTTAGATTTTGTTGAGGGAACTGAAGCTTTCTTT.

The genes are TRBV7-8 and TRBJ2-7, with TRBD1 as a possible D gene (6 bases). CDR3 length: 15 amino acids. V lost 5 bases and J 1 base, leaving 15 bases between the germline ends. The germline V gene has CDR1 SGHVS and CDR2 FQNEAQ. The DNA of the CDR3 is TGTGCCAGCAGCCTCCGGGACAACCCATCCTACGAGCAGTACTTC. As protein: CASSLRDNPSYEQYF.

The chain recombines TRBV27 with TRBJ2-7, with D perhaps matching TRBD1 (5 bases). V dropped 6 bases and J dropped 4 bases, with 16 bases sitting between them. This CDR3 is built from 14 residues. Germline V gives CDR1 MNHEY, CDR2 SMNVEV (reference sequence). The CDR3 bases are TGTGCCAGCAGCCGTCAGGGCCCCCCATACGAGCAGTACTTC. This codes for CASSRQGPPYEQYF.

This clonotype was recorded a few times. V usage is TRBV14 and J usage is TRBJ2-1, with D perhaps matching TRBD1 (5 bases). The germline V gene has CDR1 SGHDN and CDR2 FVKESK. Trimming cost V 3 bases and J 10 bases, with 10 bases left between them. This CDR3 contains 12 residues. CDR3 coding DNA: TGTGCCAGCAGCCATGGATGGACAGAGCAGTTCTTC. Its protein is CASSHGWTEQFF.

This sequence joins TRBV12-3 or TRBV12-4 and TRBJ2-6; D gene uncertain. Trimming shortened V by 4 bases and J by 4 bases, and 14 bases separated the two germline ends. This CDR3 has 16 amino acids. The CDR3 DNA reads TGTGCCAGCAGTTCCGAGTCCGGTACCGGGGCCAACGTCCTGACTTTC. Encoded protein: CASSSESGTGANVLTF.

The rearrangement uses TRBV27 and TRBJ1-2; D possibly corresponds to TRBD1 (5 bases). Germline assignment: CDR1 MNHEY and CDR2 SMNVEV (reference sequence). The V gene lost 3 bases and the J gene lost 2 bases, with 7 bases spanning the gap. The CDR3 runs to 13 residues. The CDR3 reads CASSLRDNYGYTF. The CDR3 DNA sequence: TGTGCCAGCAGTTTGAGGGACAACTATGGCTACACCTTC.